Each of the 26 T cell receptor beta chains below was sequenced from the same sample in a study of blood T cell repertoires in COVID-19 (dated by TCRdb to 2019 to 2021). Library prep was done by the immunoSEQ multiplex PCR assay. Sourced from immuneACCESS, this table was stored by TCRdb with only in-frame sequences that have V and J called. A share of the clones is absent; for the studies checked, an unresolved V gene accounts for under half, and the remainder has no known explanation. Present in this sample are around 130,000 clones, roughly 71% of which were seen just once. The top ten constitute around 20% of the sample. The sequenced material came from peripheral blood. The receptors here all came from a man older than 75 with acute or convalescent COVID-19.

This clone was seen a handful of times. V usage is TRBV4-1 and J usage is TRBJ1-2; perhaps TRBD1 as D (6 bases). Trimming cost V 5 bases and J 4 bases, with 20 bases left between them. The CDR3 sequence is 16 residues long. Germline CDR1 reads MGHRA; CDR2 reads YSYEKL. Here the CDR3 DNA reads TGCGCCAGCAGCTCCAAAGGGGGGGCGCGGGGCTATGGCTACACCTTC. It translates to CASSSKGGARGYGYTF.

CDR3 coding DNA: TGTGCCAGCAGGCTCAGGGGATCGGAGACCCAGTACTTC. This translates into CASRLRGSETQYF. The rearrangement links TRBV2 to TRBJ2-5, with a tentative D call TRBD1 (6 bases). Germline loops: CDR1 SNHLY, CDR2 FYNNEI. Between the trimmed V and J ends, which lost 6 bases and 5 bases, there was a span of 13 bases. The CDR3 is 13 amino acids. The complete variable domain, with remaining parts taken from reference TRBV2 and TRBJ2-5, reads EPEVTQTPSHQVTQMGQEVILRCVPISNHLYFYWYRQILGQKVEFLVSFYNNEISEKSEIFDDQFSVERPDGSNFTLKIRSTKLEDSAMYFCASRLRGSETQYFGPGTRLLVL.

The rearrangement uses TRBV7-9 and TRBJ2-7, with D unclear. Germline CDR1 is SEHNR and CDR2 is FQNEAQ (reference sequence). Trimming cost V 5 bases and J 0 bases, with 17 bases left between them. CDR3 length equals 16 residues. The CDR3 loop is CASSPLIRRSSYEQYF. In DNA, the CDR3 is TGTGCCAGCAGCCCCCTAATAAGAAGGAGCTCCTACGAGCAGTACTTC.

This chain connects TRBV20-1 to TRBJ2-1; D gene ambiguous. Germline CDR1 DFQATT, CDR2 SNEGSKA (reference sequence). CDR3 length: 11 amino acids. Trimming cost V 3 bases and J 5 bases, with 5 bases left between them. The CDR3 reads CSARADNEQFF. The CDR3 nucleotides are TGCAGTGCTAGGGCCGACAATGAGCAGTTCTTC.

This clone came up a few times. The chain has TRBV4-1 and TRBJ2-2, with TRBD2 identical over 8 bases. There are 15 residues in the CDR3. CDR1 MGHRA and CDR2 YSYEKL come from the germline V gene. The V and J ends lost 3 bases and 5 bases, in that order; junction bases with no gene match: 5. The CDR3 DNA reads TGCGCCAGCAGCCACGGCGGGGGGTTGACCGGGGAGCTGTTTTTT. Its translation is CASSHGGGLTGELFF.

The chain has TRBV3-1 (or the pseudogene TRBV3-2) and TRBJ2-6, with D tentatively TRBD2 (6 bases). CDR3 length equals 16 residues. The ends were cut back, 4 bases at V and 1 base at J, with 11 bases in the middle. Germline V lookup: CDR1 LGHDT, CDR2 YNNKEL (reference sequence). The CDR3 sequence: CASSPPRGSGANVLTF. The CDR3 nucleotides are TGTGCCAGCAGCCCCCCGCGGGGATCTGGGGCCAACGTCCTGACTTTC.

In its sample, this clone was seen a few times. The V and J genes are TRBV19 and TRBJ1-2, with D unresolved. The CDR3 is 15 residues long. Per the germline V gene, CDR1 is LNHDA and CDR2 is SQIVND (reference sequence). V lost 3 bases and J lost 4, with 15 bases in between. CDR3 DNA sequence: TGTGCCAGTAGTATGGCGGAGAACGGAGTCTATGGCTACACCTTC. Its translation is CASSMAENGVYGYTF.

This chain connects TRBV18 to TRBJ1-1, with D hard to call. Germline assignment: CDR1 KGHSH and CDR2 LQKENI. V lost 6 bases and J 1 base, leaving 9 bases between the germline ends. The CDR3 is 13 amino acids. The CDR3 sequence is CASSLGENTEAFF. CDR3 DNA: TGTGCCAGCTCCTTAGGAGAGAACACTGAAGCTTTCTTT.

The J gene is TRBJ1-1, the V gene TRBV3-1 (or the pseudogene TRBV3-2); 8 positions match TRBD1. Per the germline V gene, CDR1 is LGHDT and CDR2 is YNNKEL (reference sequence). Unmatched junction bases numbered 7, after V lost 1 base and J lost 3 bases. The CDR3 runs 16 residues. CDR3 residues: CASSQVHRGRDTEAFF. CDR3 nucleotides: TGTGCCAGCAGCCAAGTTCACAGGGGGAGGGACACTGAAGCTTTCTTT.

This clone was detected ten times or more. The J gene is TRBJ1-1, the V gene TRBV27; no clear D gene. CDR3 length: 13 residues. Trimming removed 7 bases at V and 10 bases at J, with 19 bases between. Germline lookup yields CDR1 MNHEY and CDR2 SMNVEV (reference sequence). The CDR3 DNA reads TGTGCCAGCACCCCCTCTGCGGGTGCGACAGCTTTCTTT. It encodes CASTPSAGATAFF.

The CDR3 DNA is TGTGCCAGCAAAGATGACAGAAATAGAAATGAGCAGTTCTTC. Its translation: CASKDDRNRNEQFF. The chain combines TRBV2 with TRBJ2-1; D is possibly TRBD1 (5 bases). With 7 bases removed from V and 7 bases from J, the gap between germline ends came to 17 bases. Germline V gene lookup returns CDR1 SNHLY and CDR2 FYNNEI. The CDR3 is 14 amino acids.

This sequence joins TRBV5-4 and TRBJ1-1, with D possibly matching TRBD1 (5 bases). Germline assignment: CDR1 SGHNT and CDR2 YYREEE (reference sequence). This CDR3 spans 14 amino acids. Trimming took off 4 bases at V and 2 bases at J, with 12 bases between the two ends. The chain's CDR3 is CASSNRGVNTEAFF. DNA for the CDR3: TGTGCCAGCAGCAACCGGGGGGTAAACACTGAAGCTTTCTTT.

The chain combines TRBV3-1 (or the pseudogene TRBV3-2) with TRBJ1-5, with D possibly matching TRBD1 (6 bases). The V and J ends lost 5 bases and 10 bases respectively, with 18 bases between them. This CDR3 contains 14 residues. Germline values: CDR1 LGHDT, CDR2 YNNKEL (reference sequence). CDR3 DNA: TGTGCCAGCAGCACCGGGACAAACATCAGCCCCCAGCATTTT. Amino acids: CASSTGTNISPQHF.

This clone was counted at least ten times. The rearrangement links TRBV28 to TRBJ2-3; a possible D gene is TRBD2 (6 bases). In germline, CDR1 is MDHEN, CDR2 SYDVKM. The V gene lost 2 bases and the J gene lost 6 bases, with 15 bases spanning the gap. The CDR3 has 15 residues. This CDR3 reads CASSLGGARVDTQYF. CDR3 bases: TGTGCCAGCAGTTTAGGAGGGGCCAGGGTCGATACGCAGTATTTT.

The chain has TRBV6-5 and TRBJ2-7, with D possibly being TRBD1 (5 bases). CDR3 size: 15 residues. CDR1 is MNHEY and CDR2 is SVGAGI in the germline V gene. Trimming removed 6 bases from V and 3 bases from J, with 18 bases in between. CDR3 sequence (DNA): TGTGCCAGCAGCCCCTGGCAGGCCCAGGGCTACGAGCAGTACTTC. Translated: CASSPWQAQGYEQYF.

This chain joins TRBV4-1 and TRBJ2-7; 14 nucleotides match TRBD2. Germline trimming cut 1 base from V and 4 bases from J; bases unmatched to any gene: 9. CDR3 length: 18 amino acids. In germline, CDR1 is MGHRA, CDR2 YSYEKL. DNA for the CDR3: TGCGCCAGCAGCCAAGTATCGTATAGGACTAGCGGGGGGTACGAGCAGTACTTC. The encoded protein is CASSQVSYRTSGGYEQYF.

This clone appeared a few times. The chain has TRBV7-9 and TRBJ2-1, with D possibly being TRBD1 (6 bases). The CDR3 runs 13 residues. The V end was cut by 6 bases, the J end by 5 bases, with 11 bases between. Germline assignment: CDR1 SEHNR and CDR2 FQNEAQ (reference sequence). CDR3 nucleotide sequence: TGTGCCAGCAGAATACAGGGTAACAATGAGCAGTTCTTC. Translation gives CASRIQGNNEQFF. Drawing the rest from reference TRBV7-9 and TRBJ2-1, the complete variable domain is DTGVSQNPRHKITKRGQNVTFRCDPISEHNRLYWYRQTLGQGPEFLTYFQNEAQLEKSRLLSDRFSAERPKGSFSTLEIQRTEQGDSAMYLCASRIQGNNEQFFGPGTRLTVL.

This rearrangement joins TRBV5-4 to TRBJ2-3, with 9 bases lining up with TRBD2. Germline values: CDR1 SGHNT, CDR2 YYREEE (reference sequence). The CDR3 spans 17 residues. The V gene end was trimmed by 4 bases and the J gene end by 4 bases; junction bases not matched to a gene: 13. CDR3 loop: CASSPQRAGGVADTQYF. Written as DNA, the CDR3 is TGTGCCAGCAGCCCACAGAGAGCGGGGGGCGTCGCAGATACGCAGTATTTT.

The genes are TRBV18 and TRBJ2-4, with TRBD1 as a possible D gene (6 bases). The germline CDR1 and CDR2 sequences are KGHSH and LQKENI. The CDR3 totals 16 residues. V lost 3 bases to trimming and J lost 0 bases, with 12 bases between them. The CDR3, as DNA: TGTGCCAGCTCACCGCTGGACAGTTTAGCCAAAAACATTCAGTACTTC. Translated, it gives CASSPLDSLAKNIQYF.

The chain is built from TRBV6-5 and TRBJ1-5; 9 bases line up with TRBD1. This CDR3 is 15 amino acids long. Looked up from germline, CDR1 is MNHEY and CDR2 is SVGAGI. The J segment lost 2 bases and the V segment lost 6 bases, leaving 5 bases of the junction unmatched. The CDR3 DNA reads TGTGCCAGCAGCCGGGACAGGGTGGGCAATCAGCCCCAGCATTTT. It yields the protein CASSRDRVGNQPQHF.

This rearrangement joins TRBV10-3 to TRBJ2-7, with 7 bases lining up with TRBD1. The CDR3 contains 13 residues. Germline loops: CDR1 ENHRY, CDR2 SYGVKD. Losses at the gene ends were 3 bases for V and 6 bases for J; bases not matched to a gene: 5. The CDR3 loop is CAISEGTVGEQYF. In DNA, the CDR3 is TGTGCCATCAGTGAAGGGACAGTAGGCGAGCAGTACTTC.

This clone was counted a few times. The chain carries TRBV2 and TRBJ2-5; tentative D call: TRBD1 (6 bases). The germline gives CDR1 SNHLY, CDR2 FYNNEI. Deletions cut 8 bases from V and 5 bases from J, with 15 bases between. The CDR3 is made up of 13 amino acids. CDR3: CASRQDLRETQYF. The CDR3 DNA reads TGTGCCAGCCGACAGGATCTGCGGGAGACCCAGTACTTC.

This chain joins TRBV5-5 and TRBJ1-2; a weak D match, TRBD1 (6 bases). V lost 1 base and J 0 bases, leaving 13 bases between the germline ends. The CDR3 loop spans 16 amino acids. Germline V gene lookup returns CDR1 SGHKS and CDR2 YYEKEE (reference sequence). The CDR3 spells CASSLTGTRANYGYTF. DNA of the CDR3: TGTGCCAGCAGCTTGACAGGGACACGCGCTAACTATGGCTACACCTTC. Full variable domain (outside the CDR3, taken from reference TRBV5-5 and TRBJ1-2): DAGVTQSPTHLIKTRGQQVTLRCSPISGHKSVSWYQQVLGQGPQFIFQYYEKEERGRGNFPDRFSARQFPNYSSELNVNALLLGDSALYLCASSLTGTRANYGYTFGSGTRLTVV.

V gene TRBV2 combines with J gene TRBJ2-7; 8 nucleotides agree with TRBD1. Germline lookup yields CDR1 SNHLY and CDR2 FYNNEI. Germline trimming cut 4 bases from V and 6 bases from J; bases unmatched to any gene: 5. The CDR3 loop spans 13 amino acids. This chain's CDR3 is CASSADRVGEQYF. CDR3 DNA: TGTGCCAGCAGTGCGGACAGGGTGGGCGAGCAGTACTTC.

This clone showed up just a few times. The chain has TRBV4-1 and TRBJ1-1, with D hard to call. The CDR3 contains 13 residues. CDR1 MGHRA and CDR2 YSYEKL come from the germline V gene. Trimming shortened V by 1 base and J by 4 bases, and 7 bases separated the two germline ends. The CDR3 reads CASSQGGRTEAFF. The CDR3 DNA reads TGCGCCAGCAGCCAAGGAGGTCGCACTGAAGCTTTCTTT.

The chain employs TRBV5-1 and TRBJ1-5, with a possible D match to TRBD1 (6 bases). This CDR3 region has 20 residues. Trimming pared 3 bases from V and 1 base from J, leaving 26 bases between. In germline, CDR1 is SGHRS, CDR2 YFSETQ. The DNA for the CDR3 is TGCGCCAGCAGCTCAAACGGCAGTCTTGGCAGCAGGGGAAGCAATCAGCCCCAGCATTTT. This translates into CASSSNGSLGSRGSNQPQHF.